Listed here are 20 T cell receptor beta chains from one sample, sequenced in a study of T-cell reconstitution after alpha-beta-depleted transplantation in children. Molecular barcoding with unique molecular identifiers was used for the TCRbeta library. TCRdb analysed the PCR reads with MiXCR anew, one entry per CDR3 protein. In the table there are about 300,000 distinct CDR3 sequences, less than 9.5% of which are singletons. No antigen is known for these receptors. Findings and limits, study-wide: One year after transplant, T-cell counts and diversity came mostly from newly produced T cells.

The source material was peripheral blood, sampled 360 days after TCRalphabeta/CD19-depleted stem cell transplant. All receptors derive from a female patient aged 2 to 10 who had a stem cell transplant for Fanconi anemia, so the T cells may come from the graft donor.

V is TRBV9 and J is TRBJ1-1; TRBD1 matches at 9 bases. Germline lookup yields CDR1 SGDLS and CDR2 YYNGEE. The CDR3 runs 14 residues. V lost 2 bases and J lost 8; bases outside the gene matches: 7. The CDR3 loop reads CASSVATGGLEAFF. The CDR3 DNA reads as TGTGCCAGCAGCGTCGCCACAGGGGGCCTCGAAGCTTTCTTT.

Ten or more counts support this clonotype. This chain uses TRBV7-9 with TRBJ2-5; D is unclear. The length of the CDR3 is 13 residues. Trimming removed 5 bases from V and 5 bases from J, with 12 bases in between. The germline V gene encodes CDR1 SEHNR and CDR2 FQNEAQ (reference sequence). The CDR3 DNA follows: TGTGCCAGCAGCCAGAACCGTATCGAGACCCAGTACTTC. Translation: CASSQNRIETQYF.

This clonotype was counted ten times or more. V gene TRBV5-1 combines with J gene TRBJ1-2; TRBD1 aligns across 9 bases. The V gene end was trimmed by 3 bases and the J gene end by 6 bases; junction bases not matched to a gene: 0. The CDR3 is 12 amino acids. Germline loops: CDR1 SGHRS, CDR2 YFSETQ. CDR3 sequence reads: CASSWDRDGYTF. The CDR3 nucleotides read TGCGCCAGCAGCTGGGACAGGGATGGCTACACCTTC.

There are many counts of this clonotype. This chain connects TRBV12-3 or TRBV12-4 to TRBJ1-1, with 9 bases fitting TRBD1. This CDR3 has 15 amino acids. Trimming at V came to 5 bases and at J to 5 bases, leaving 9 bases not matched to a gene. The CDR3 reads CASSGTGWLGTEAFF. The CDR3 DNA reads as TGTGCCAGCAGTGGGACAGGGTGGTTGGGGACTGAAGCTTTCTTT.

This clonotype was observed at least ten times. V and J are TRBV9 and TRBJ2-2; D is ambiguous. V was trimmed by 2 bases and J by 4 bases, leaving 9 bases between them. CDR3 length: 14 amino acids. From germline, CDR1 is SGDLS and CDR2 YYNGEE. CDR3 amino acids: CASSVHMGTGELFF. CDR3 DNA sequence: TGTGCCAGCAGCGTTCATATGGGCACCGGGGAGCTGTTTTTT.

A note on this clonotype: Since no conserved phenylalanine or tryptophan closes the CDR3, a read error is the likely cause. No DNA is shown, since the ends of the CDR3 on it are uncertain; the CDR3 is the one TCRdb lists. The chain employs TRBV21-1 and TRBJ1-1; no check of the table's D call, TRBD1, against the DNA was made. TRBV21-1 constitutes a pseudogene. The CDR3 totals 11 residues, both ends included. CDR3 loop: CASSKAQGARV.

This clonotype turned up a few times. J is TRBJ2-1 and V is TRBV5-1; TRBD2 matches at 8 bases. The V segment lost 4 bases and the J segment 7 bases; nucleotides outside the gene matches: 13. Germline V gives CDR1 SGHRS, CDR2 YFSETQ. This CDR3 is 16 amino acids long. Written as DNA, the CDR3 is TGCGCCAGCAGCATTCGTGCCGGGAGGGCGGTGAATGAGCAGTTCTTC. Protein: CASSIRAGRAVNEQFF. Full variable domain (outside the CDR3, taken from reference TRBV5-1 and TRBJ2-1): KAGVTQTPRYLIKTRGQQVTLSCSPISGHRSVSWYQQTPGQGLQFLFEYFSETQRNKGNFPGRFSGRQFSNSRSEMNVSTLELGDSALYLCASSIRAGRAVNEQFFGPGTRLTVL.

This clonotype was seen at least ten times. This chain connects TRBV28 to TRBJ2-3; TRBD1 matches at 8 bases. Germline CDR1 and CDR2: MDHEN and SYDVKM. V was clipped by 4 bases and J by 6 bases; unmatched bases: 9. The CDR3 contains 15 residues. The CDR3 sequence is CASSSDRGSVDTQYF. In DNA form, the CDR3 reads TGTGCCAGCAGTTCAGACAGGGGTAGTGTTGATACGCAGTATTTT.

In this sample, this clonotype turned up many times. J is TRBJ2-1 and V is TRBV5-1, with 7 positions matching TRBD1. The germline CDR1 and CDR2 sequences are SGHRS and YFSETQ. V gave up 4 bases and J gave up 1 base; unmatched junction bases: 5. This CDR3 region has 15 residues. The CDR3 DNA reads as TGCGCCAGCAGCGCCGGGACAGCATCCTACAATGAGCAGTTCTTC. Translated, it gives CASSAGTASYNEQFF.

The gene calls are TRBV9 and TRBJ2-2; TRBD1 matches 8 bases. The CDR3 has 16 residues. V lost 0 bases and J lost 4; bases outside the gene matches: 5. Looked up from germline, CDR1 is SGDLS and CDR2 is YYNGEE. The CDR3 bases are TGTGCCAGCAGCGTAGGTCAGGGGGCGGGCACCGGGGAGCTGTTTTTT. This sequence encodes CASSVGQGAGTGELFF.

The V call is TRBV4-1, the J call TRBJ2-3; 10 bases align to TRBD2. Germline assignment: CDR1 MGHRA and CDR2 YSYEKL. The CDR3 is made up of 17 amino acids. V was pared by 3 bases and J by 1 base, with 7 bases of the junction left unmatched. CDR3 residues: CASSHRQTSGRTDTQYF. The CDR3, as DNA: TGCGCCAGCAGCCACCGGCAGACTAGCGGGCGCACAGATACGCAGTATTTT.

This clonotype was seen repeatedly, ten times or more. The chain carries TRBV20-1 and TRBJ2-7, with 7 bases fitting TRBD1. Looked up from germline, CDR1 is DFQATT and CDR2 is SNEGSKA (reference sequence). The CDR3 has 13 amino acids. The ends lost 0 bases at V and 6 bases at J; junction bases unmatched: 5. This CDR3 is CSARERGRFEQYF. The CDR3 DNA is TGCAGTGCTAGAGAAAGGGGGCGTTTCGAGCAGTACTTC.

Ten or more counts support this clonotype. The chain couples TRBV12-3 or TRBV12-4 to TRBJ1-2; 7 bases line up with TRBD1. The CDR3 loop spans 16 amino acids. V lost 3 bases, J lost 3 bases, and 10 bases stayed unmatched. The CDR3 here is CASSFQQGKFDYGYTF. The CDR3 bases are TGTGCCAGCAGTTTCCAACAGGGGAAGTTTGACTATGGCTACACCTTC.

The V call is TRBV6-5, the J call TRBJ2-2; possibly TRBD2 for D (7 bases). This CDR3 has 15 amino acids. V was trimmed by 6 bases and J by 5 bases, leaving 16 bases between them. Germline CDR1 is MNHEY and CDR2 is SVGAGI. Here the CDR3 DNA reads TGTGCCAGCAGCCGGGGGGCCGGCCCGACCGGGGAGCTGTTTTTT. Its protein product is CASSRGAGPTGELFF.

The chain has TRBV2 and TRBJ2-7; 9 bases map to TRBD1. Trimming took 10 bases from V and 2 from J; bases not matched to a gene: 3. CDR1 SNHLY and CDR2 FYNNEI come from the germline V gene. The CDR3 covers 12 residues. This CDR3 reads CANRDRAYEQYF. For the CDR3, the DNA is TGTGCCAACAGGGACAGGGCCTACGAGCAGTACTTC.

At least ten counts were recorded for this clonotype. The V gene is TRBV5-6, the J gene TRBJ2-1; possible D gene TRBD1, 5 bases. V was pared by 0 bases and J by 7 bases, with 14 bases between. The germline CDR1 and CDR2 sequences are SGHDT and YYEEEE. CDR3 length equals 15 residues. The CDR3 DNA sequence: TGTGCCAGCAGCTTGGCCCCAAGGGGCGGAAATGAGCAGTTCTTC. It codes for CASSLAPRGGNEQFF.

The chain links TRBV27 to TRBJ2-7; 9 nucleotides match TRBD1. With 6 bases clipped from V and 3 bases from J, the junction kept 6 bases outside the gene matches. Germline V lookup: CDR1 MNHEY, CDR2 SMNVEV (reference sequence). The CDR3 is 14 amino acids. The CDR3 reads CASSPRQGGYEQYF. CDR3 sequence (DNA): TGTGCCAGCAGCCCCCGACAGGGGGGCTACGAGCAGTACTTC.

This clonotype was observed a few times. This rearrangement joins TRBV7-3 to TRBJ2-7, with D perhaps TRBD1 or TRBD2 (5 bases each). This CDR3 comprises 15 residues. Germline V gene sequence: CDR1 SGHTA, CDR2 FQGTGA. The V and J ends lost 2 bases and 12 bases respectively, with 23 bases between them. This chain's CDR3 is CASSLHSGTASATYF. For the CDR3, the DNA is TGTGCCAGCAGCTTACATTCCGGGACCGCCTCGGCGACGTACTTC.

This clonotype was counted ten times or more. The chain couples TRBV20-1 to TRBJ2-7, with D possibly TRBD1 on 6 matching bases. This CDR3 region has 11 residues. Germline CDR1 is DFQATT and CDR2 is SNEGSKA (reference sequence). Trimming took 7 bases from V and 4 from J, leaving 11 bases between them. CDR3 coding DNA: TGCAGTGGACTCCAGGGGTACGAGCAGTACTTC. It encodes CSGLQGYEQYF.

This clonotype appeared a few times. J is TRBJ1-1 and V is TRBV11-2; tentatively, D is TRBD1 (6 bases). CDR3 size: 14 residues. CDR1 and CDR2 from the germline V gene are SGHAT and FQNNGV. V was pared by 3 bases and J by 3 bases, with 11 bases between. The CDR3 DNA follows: TGTGCCAGCAGCTTCACCGAGGGGGACACTGAAGCTTTCTTT. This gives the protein CASSFTEGDTEAFF. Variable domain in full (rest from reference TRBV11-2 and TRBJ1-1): EAGVAQSPRYKIIEKRQSVAFWCNPISGHATLYWYQQILGQGPKLLIQFQNNGVVDDSQLPKDRFSAERLKGVDSTLKIQPAKLEDSAVYLCASSFTEGDTEAFFGQGTRLTVV.